This passage covers 14 T cell receptor beta chains from one sample sequenced in a study of blood T cell repertoires in COVID-19. TCRdb keeps only in-frame clones here, not all; method: immunoSEQ multiplex PCR. The top ten hold about 6.1% of the sample, which has around 280,000 clones, around nine tenths seen once. Sequenced: PBMCs or T cells enriched from blood (not recorded which). The receptors derive from a middle-aged woman who had recovered from COVID-19.

The J gene is TRBJ2-5, the V gene TRBV29-1; 7 nucleotides align to TRBD2. The germline V gene encodes CDR1 SQVTM and CDR2 ANQGSEA. The CDR3 runs to 16 residues. V trimming: 6 bases; J trimming: 2 bases; junction bases outside the gene matches: 15. CDR3 coding DNA: TGCAGCGTGAATCCGGGTAGAGGGAGGGTTCAAGAGACCCAGTACTTC. Translated, it gives CSVNPGRGRVQETQYF. Looking up the rest from reference TRBV29-1 and TRBJ2-5 gives the full variable domain: SAVISQKPSRDICQRGTSLTIQCQVDSQVTMMFWYRQQPGQSLTLIATANQGSEATYESGFVIDKFPISRPNLTFSTLTVSNMSPEDSSIYLCSVNPGRGRVQETQYFGPGTRLLVL.

The CDR3 DNA sequence: TGCGCCAGCAGCTCTACAGGGGTGGGAGAAAAACTGTTTTTT. Its protein is CASSSTGVGEKLFF. This sequence joins TRBV5-1 and TRBJ1-4; TRBD1 agrees at 7 bases. The V segment lost 3 bases and the J segment 8 bases; nucleotides outside the gene matches: 7. CDR3 length: 14 amino acids. Germline V gene data show CDR1 as SGHRS and CDR2 as YFSETQ. The full variable domain, completed using reference TRBV5-1 and TRBJ1-4, is KAGVTQTPRYLIKTRGQQVTLSCSPISGHRSVSWYQQTPGQGLQFLFEYFSETQRNKGNFPGRFSGRQFSNSRSEMNVSTLELGDSALYLCASSSTGVGEKLFFGSGTQLSVL.

This rearrangement joins TRBV5-1 to TRBJ1-2; D is ambiguous. The V and J ends lost 0 bases and 2 bases respectively, with 5 bases between them. CDR3 size: 13 residues. Germline-derived CDR1 and CDR2 are SGHRS and YFSETQ. CDR3 region: CASSLGRNYGYTF. CDR3 sequence (DNA): TGCGCCAGCAGCTTGGGCAGAAACTATGGCTACACCTTC. The full variable domain, completed using reference TRBV5-1 and TRBJ1-2, is KAGVTQTPRYLIKTRGQQVTLSCSPISGHRSVSWYQQTPGQGLQFLFEYFSETQRNKGNFPGRFSGRQFSNSRSEMNVSTLELGDSALYLCASSLGRNYGYTFGSGTRLTVV.

V usage is TRBV7-2 and J usage is TRBJ2-7; 13 bases fit TRBD2. V was clipped by 2 bases and J by 3 bases; unmatched bases: 10. Germline lookup yields CDR1 SGHTA and CDR2 FQGNSA. This CDR3 region has 18 residues. The CDR3 DNA follows: TGTGCCAGCAGCTTACAAAGACTAGCGGGAGGTATAAGCTACGAGCAGTACTTC. This sequence encodes CASSLQRLAGGISYEQYF.

The rearrangement links TRBV5-1 to TRBJ2-6, with no clear D. Trimming shortened V by 7 bases and J by 4 bases, and 18 bases separated the two germline ends. Germline V gives CDR1 SGHRS, CDR2 YFSETQ. The CDR3 consists of 16 residues. The CDR3: CASLPAGERGANVLTF. The DNA of the CDR3 is TGCGCCAGCCTTCCAGCTGGAGAAAGGGGGGCCAACGTCCTGACTTTC.

This rearrangement joins TRBV2 to TRBJ1-4; 8 bases map to TRBD1. Germline CDR1 reads SNHLY; CDR2 reads FYNNEI. The trim removed 7 bases at V and 10 bases at J, leaving 14 bases unmatched. The length of the CDR3 is 15 residues. The CDR3 DNA sequence: TGTGCCAGCATCCCAACCCCGGGACAGGATGGAAAACTGTTTTTT. It is translated as CASIPTPGQDGKLFF.

This chain links TRBV6-5 with TRBJ2-7; 9 bases map to TRBD1. Unmatched junction bases numbered 8, after V lost 10 bases and J lost 1 base. The CDR3 covers 14 residues. CDR1 MNHEY and CDR2 SVGAGI come from the germline V gene. The CDR3 nucleotides read TGTGCCACCGCCGGGACAGGGTTGTCCTACGAGCAGTACTTC. Its translation is CATAGTGLSYEQYF.

Concerning this clone: One junction end does not reproduce the germline sequence, and a read error may be involved. This CDR3 reads CASSPRDFLNYERYF. The CDR3 region has the DNA TGCGCCAGCAGCCCCCGGGACTTCTTAAACTACGAGCGGTACTTC. V is TRBV4-1 and J is TRBJ2-7; TRBD2 is a possible D gene (6 bases). CDR1 is MGHRA and CDR2 is YSYEKL in the germline V gene. The length of the CDR3 is 15 residues.

CDR3 coding DNA: TGTGCCAGCAGCCCCAGGGGGCCTATTATGTACGAGCAGTACTTC. Protein sequence: CASSPRGPIMYEQYF. V usage is TRBV16 and J usage is TRBJ2-7; 8 bases agree with TRBD1. The CDR3 is made up of 15 amino acids. Trimming took 4 bases from V and 4 from J; bases not matched to a gene: 9. Looked up from germline, CDR1 is KGHSY and CDR2 is FQNENV.

The chain is built from TRBV5-5 and TRBJ2-7; TRBD2 matches 8 bases. The J segment lost 5 bases and the V segment lost 0 bases, leaving 7 bases of the junction unmatched. The CDR3 covers 15 residues. CDR1 and CDR2 (germline): SGHKS, YYEKEE (reference sequence). CDR3 coding DNA: TGTGCCAGCAGCTTGGGGCGGGAGGCCCCTAACGAGCAGTACTTC. Translation gives CASSLGREAPNEQYF.

The V and J genes are TRBV30 and TRBJ2-3; 7 nucleotides align to TRBD1. CDR1 and CDR2 from the germline V gene are GTSNPN and SVGIG (reference sequence). V was clipped by 3 bases and J by 3 bases; unmatched bases: 12. The CDR3 length is 16 residues. CDR3 amino acids: CAWSEQGLGWTDTQYF. CDR3 DNA sequence: TGTGCCTGGAGCGAACAGGGGCTAGGATGGACAGATACGCAGTATTTT.

J is TRBJ2-7 and V is TRBV6-2 or TRBV6-3; TRBD2 aligns across 7 bases. The CDR3 runs to 14 residues. CDR1 is MNHEY and CDR2 is SVGEGT in the germline V gene. Losses at the gene ends were 6 bases for V and 6 bases for J; bases not matched to a gene: 11. The CDR3 loop reads CASSHTETSSEQYF. Here the CDR3 DNA reads TGTGCCAGCAGCCATACAGAGACTAGCTCCGAGCAGTACTTC.

This clone was found once. The chain couples TRBV28 to TRBJ1-2; a weak D match, TRBD1 (6 bases). Germline V gives CDR1 MDHEN, CDR2 SYDVKM. The CDR3 loop spans 13 amino acids. The ends were cut back, 2 bases at V and 7 bases at J, with 11 bases in the middle. The CDR3 loop is CASSLGTWIGYTF. The CDR3 region has the DNA TGTGCCAGCAGTTTAGGGACATGGATTGGCTACACCTTC.

The chain links TRBV27 to TRBJ2-7; 8 nucleotides align to TRBD1. The germline CDR1 and CDR2 sequences are MNHEY and SMNVEV (reference sequence). This CDR3 contains 15 residues. The V gene end was trimmed by 0 bases and the J gene end by 2 bases; junction bases not matched to a gene: 3. The CDR3 spells CASSLSGQGTYEQYF. The CDR3 DNA reads as TGTGCCAGCAGTTTATCCGGACAGGGAACCTACGAGCAGTACTTC.